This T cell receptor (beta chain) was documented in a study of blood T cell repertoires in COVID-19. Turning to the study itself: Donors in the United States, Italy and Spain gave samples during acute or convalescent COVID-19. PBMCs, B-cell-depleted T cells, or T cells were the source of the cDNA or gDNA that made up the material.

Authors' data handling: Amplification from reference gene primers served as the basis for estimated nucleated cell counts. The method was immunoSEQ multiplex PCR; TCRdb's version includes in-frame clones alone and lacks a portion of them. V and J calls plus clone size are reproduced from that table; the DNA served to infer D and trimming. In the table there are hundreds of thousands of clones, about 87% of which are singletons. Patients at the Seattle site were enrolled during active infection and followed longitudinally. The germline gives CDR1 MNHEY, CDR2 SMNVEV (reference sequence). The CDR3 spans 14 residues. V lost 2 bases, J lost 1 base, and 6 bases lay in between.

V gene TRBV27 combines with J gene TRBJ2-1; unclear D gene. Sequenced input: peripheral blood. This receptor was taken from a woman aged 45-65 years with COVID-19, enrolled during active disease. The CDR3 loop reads CASSLDSSYNEQFF. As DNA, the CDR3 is TGTGCCAGCAGTTTAGACTCTTCCTACAATGAGCAGTTCTTC.